A single sample gave rise to the 20 T cell receptor beta chains below, sequenced in a study of control samples from healthy donors and cancer patients. Some clones are missing from TCRdb's copy, which holds only in-frame ones; the method was immunoSEQ multiplex PCR. The table lists roughly 160,000 clones, approximately 94% of them singletons. Sequenced sample: PBMCs. Every receptor here comes from a man aged 55 to 70 with colorectal cancer.

The chain recombines TRBV6-5 with TRBJ2-7, with 11 nucleotides matching TRBD2. This CDR3 contains 14 residues. From germline, CDR1 is MNHEY and CDR2 SVGAGI. V dropped 6 bases and J dropped 3; count of bases not matched to a gene: 4. The CDR3 nucleotides read TGTGCCAGCAGACTAGCGGGGGCCCTCTACGAGCAGTACTTC. This translates into CASRLAGALYEQYF.

This clone has only one observation. V is TRBV2 and J is TRBJ1-2, with D perhaps matching TRBD1 (6 bases). The germline V and J ends were trimmed by 7 bases and 0 bases, with 15 bases remaining between them. The CDR3 runs to 15 residues. Germline V gene data show CDR1 as SNHLY and CDR2 as FYNNEI. In nucleotides, the CDR3 is TGTGCCAGCATTCTAAAGGGGGGCCCTAACTATGGCTACACCTTC. It encodes CASILKGGPNYGYTF.

V and J are TRBV6-4 and TRBJ1-2; TRBD1 might be the D (5 bases). V lost 0 bases, J lost 3 bases, and 14 bases lay in between. The CDR3 covers 16 residues. CDR1 is MRHNA and CDR2 is SNTAGT in the germline V gene. The CDR3 nucleotides are TGTGCCAGCAGTGACTCGAATCAGGGACTGCACTATGGCTACACCTTC. Translation gives CASSDSNQGLHYGYTF.

The chain uses TRBV27 and TRBJ1-5; TRBD1 aligns across 9 bases. The germline V gene has CDR1 MNHEY and CDR2 SMNVEV (reference sequence). With 6 bases clipped from V and 7 bases from J, the junction kept 7 bases outside the gene matches. The CDR3 covers 14 residues. The DNA for the CDR3 is TGTGCCAGCAGACCACAGGGGGCGCGACAGCCCCAGCATTTT. It codes for CASRPQGARQPQHF.

This clone was counted a single time. V gene TRBV6-1 combines with J gene TRBJ1-2; D uncertain. CDR1 is MNHNS, CDR2 SASEGT, per germline. There are 15 residues in the CDR3. With 2 bases removed from V and 8 bases from J, the gap between germline ends came to 18 bases. CDR3: CASSEWLRDPGGYTF. In nucleotides, the CDR3 is TGTGCCAGCAGTGAATGGTTGAGAGACCCTGGGGGCTACACCTTC.

Written as DNA, the CDR3 is TGCGCCAGCAACTCTGGAGGGCGGGGGCGCTCCACAGATACGCAGTATTTT. Translating it yields CASNSGGRGRSTDTQYF. The chain joins TRBV5-1 to TRBJ2-3, with TRBD2 as a possible D gene (7 bases). In germline, CDR1 is SGHRS, CDR2 YFSETQ. The CDR3 totals 17 residues. V was clipped by 6 bases and J by 2 bases, with 22 bases between them.

The chain couples TRBV20-1 to TRBJ1-1; D is unclear. The germline V and J ends were trimmed by 3 bases and 0 bases, with 8 bases remaining between them. Germline CDR1 and CDR2: DFQATT and SNEGSKA (reference sequence). The CDR3 extends over 13 amino acids. CDR3 bases: TGCAGTGCTAGTCCAGTCATGAACACTGAAGCTTTCTTT. Amino acid sequence: CSASPVMNTEAFF.

The chain carries TRBV5-5 and TRBJ1-3, with 10 bases that match TRBD1. V was clipped by 0 bases and J by 3 bases; unmatched bases: 6. Germline V gives CDR1 SGHKS, CDR2 YYEKEE (reference sequence). The CDR3 is made up of 17 amino acids. The CDR3: CASSLVLRTGGGNTIYF. The CDR3 nucleotides are TGTGCCAGCAGCTTGGTTTTACGGACAGGGGGTGGAAACACCATATATTTT.

The gene calls are TRBV27 and TRBJ2-7; 8 bases are shared with TRBD1. V gave up 2 bases and J gave up 4 bases; unmatched junction bases: 1. Germline V lookup: CDR1 MNHEY, CDR2 SMNVEV (reference sequence). This CDR3 contains 13 residues. The CDR3 DNA reads as TGTGCCAGCAGTTTAAGGACAGGGTACGAGCAGTACTTC. Translation: CASSLRTGYEQYF.

The chain is built from TRBV6-2 or TRBV6-3 and TRBJ1-6; D is unclear. V dropped 0 bases and J dropped 8 bases, with 8 bases sitting between them. CDR1 MNHEY and CDR2 SVGEGT come from the germline V gene. This CDR3 contains 14 residues. The DNA of the CDR3 is TGTGCCAGCAGTTACTCAGGGCCCCATTCACCCCTCCACTTT. This codes for CASSYSGPHSPLHF.

The J gene is TRBJ2-3, the V gene TRBV6-5; D remains ambiguous. V gave up 5 bases and J gave up 5 bases, with 11 bases separating them. This CDR3 spans 13 amino acids. CDR1 is MNHEY and CDR2 is SVGAGI in the germline V gene. CDR3 in DNA: TGTGCCAGCAGTCCCTACCTTGGAGATACGCAGTATTTT. Amino acids: CASSPYLGDTQYF.

The chain recombines TRBV19 with TRBJ1-4; possible D gene TRBD1, 5 bases. V dropped 5 bases and J dropped 6 bases, with 19 bases sitting between them. The CDR3 is made up of 16 amino acids. CDR1 is LNHDA and CDR2 is SQIVND in the germline V gene (reference sequence). In nucleotides, the CDR3 is TGTGCCAGTAGTCCCCCCCGGGGGGGGGAGGATGAAAAACTGTTTTTT. This sequence encodes CASSPPRGGEDEKLFF.

The chain links TRBV29-1 to TRBJ2-1, with a possible D match to TRBD1 (5 bases). CDR3 length: 11 residues. Germline-derived CDR1 and CDR2 are SQVTM and ANQGSEA. The V end was cut by 8 bases, the J end by 4 bases, with 9 bases between. As DNA, the CDR3 is TGCAGCTCCCAGGGTTACAATGAGCAGTTCTTC. This translates into CSSQGYNEQFF.

The V and J genes are TRBV5-5 and TRBJ1-4; no clear D. The ends were cut back, 4 bases at V and 8 bases at J, with 12 bases in the middle. Germline-derived CDR1 and CDR2 are SGHKS and YYEKEE (reference sequence). The CDR3 spans 13 residues. The CDR3 protein is CASSPVPGEKLFF. DNA for the CDR3: TGTGCCAGCAGCCCGGTCCCGGGCGAAAAACTGTTTTTT.

The chain has TRBV3-1 (or the pseudogene TRBV3-2) and TRBJ1-2, with a weak D call TRBD1 (5 bases). Trimming stripped 8 bases from V and 2 bases from J, with 12 bases between. The CDR3 is 13 residues long. Germline V gives CDR1 LGHDT, CDR2 YNNKEL (reference sequence). CDR3 coding DNA: TGTGCCAGCGGTTTTGGGGGAAACTATGGCTACACCTTC. It encodes CASGFGGNYGYTF.

This clone was observed a single time. The chain uses TRBV30 and TRBJ1-3; unclear D gene. With 0 bases removed from V and 0 bases from J, the gap between germline ends came to 24 bases. Germline CDR1 reads GTSNPN; CDR2 reads SVGIG (reference sequence). The CDR3 spans 20 residues. The CDR3 region has the DNA TGTGCCTGGAGTGTATCCCCATTATCTGGAGGAGGCCTCTCTGGAAACACCATATATTTT. Protein: CAWSVSPLSGGGLSGNTIYF.

The chain recombines TRBV7-2 with TRBJ2-4; unclear D gene. The CDR3 covers 15 residues. Trimming took off 5 bases at V and 1 base at J, with 12 bases between the two ends. Per the germline V gene, CDR1 is SGHTA and CDR2 is FQGNSA. This chain's CDR3 is CASSPISGAKNIQYF. DNA of the CDR3: TGTGCCAGCAGCCCCATTTCGGGCGCCAAAAACATTCAGTACTTC.

The chain couples TRBV21-1 to TRBJ2-3; TRBD1 was called by the table and not checked on the DNA. TRBV21-1 is recorded as a pseudogene. The CDR3 length is 15 residues. For the CDR3, the DNA is TGTGCCAGCAGCTTCGACAGTTCTAGGGGGGATACGCAGTATTTT. This sequence encodes CASSFDSSRGDTQYF.

This CDR3 is CASVNGLAKNIQYF. The CDR3 bases are TGTGCCTCCGTCAATGGTCTAGCCAAAAACATTCAGTACTTC. V gene TRBV19 combines with J gene TRBJ2-4; no reliable D call. The germline V gene has CDR1 LNHDA and CDR2 SQIVND (reference sequence). This CDR3 comprises 14 residues. The V end was cut by 11 bases, the J end by 0 bases, with 14 bases between.

This clone has a single count. The chain uses TRBV5-4 and TRBJ2-3; 13 bases match TRBD2. The CDR3 covers 18 residues. The V gene end was trimmed by 4 bases and the J gene end by 0 bases; junction bases not matched to a gene: 8. Germline assignment: CDR1 SGHNT and CDR2 YYREEE (reference sequence). This chain's CDR3 is CASSAGPGLAGSTDTQYF. In DNA, the CDR3 is TGTGCCAGCAGCGCGGGACCGGGACTAGCGGGGAGCACAGATACGCAGTATTTT. The variable domain in full, completed from reference TRBV5-4 and TRBJ2-3, reads ETGVTQSPTHLIKTRGQQVTLRCSSQSGHNTVSWYQQALGQGPQFIFQYYREEENGRGNFPPRFSGLQFPNYSSELNVNALELDDSALYLCASSAGPGLAGSTDTQYFGPGTRLTVL.